This T cell receptor beta chain appears in the sequencing data of a study of cytomegalovirus exposure and HLA in healthy donors. The V gene's germline CDR1 is SGHTA and CDR2 FQGNSA. CDR3 length: 15 residues. V lost 4 bases and J lost 7; bases outside the gene matches: 9. PCR employed 60 Vbeta and 13 Jbeta primers. Sequenced by immunoSEQ multiplex PCR; TCRdb stores in-frame clones only, minus some. The data show 250,000 to 300,000 clones, with 84% seen just once and roughly 2% held by the top ten. V gene TRBV7-2 combines with J gene TRBJ2-7; 11 bases line up with TRBD1. The sample consisted of PBMCs. This clonotype was sampled from a woman in her forties in good health and CMV-seropositive. CDR3 protein: CASSWGGQGDREQYF. The CDR3 DNA sequence: TGTGCCAGCAGCTGGGGGGGACAGGGGGATCGGGAGCAGTACTTC.